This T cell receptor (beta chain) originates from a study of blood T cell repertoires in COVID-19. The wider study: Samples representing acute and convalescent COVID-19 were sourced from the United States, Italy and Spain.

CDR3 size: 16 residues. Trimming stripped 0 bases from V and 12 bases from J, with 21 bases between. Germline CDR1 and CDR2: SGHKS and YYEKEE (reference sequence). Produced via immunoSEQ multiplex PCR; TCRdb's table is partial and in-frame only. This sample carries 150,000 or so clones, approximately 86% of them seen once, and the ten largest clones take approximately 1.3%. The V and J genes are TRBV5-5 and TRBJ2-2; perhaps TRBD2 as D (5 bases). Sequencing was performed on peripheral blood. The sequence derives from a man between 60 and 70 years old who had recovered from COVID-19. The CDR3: CASSLAFGQTPGKLFF. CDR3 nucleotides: TGTGCCAGCAGCTTGGCCTTTGGGCAAACACCGGGGAAGCTGTTTTTT.